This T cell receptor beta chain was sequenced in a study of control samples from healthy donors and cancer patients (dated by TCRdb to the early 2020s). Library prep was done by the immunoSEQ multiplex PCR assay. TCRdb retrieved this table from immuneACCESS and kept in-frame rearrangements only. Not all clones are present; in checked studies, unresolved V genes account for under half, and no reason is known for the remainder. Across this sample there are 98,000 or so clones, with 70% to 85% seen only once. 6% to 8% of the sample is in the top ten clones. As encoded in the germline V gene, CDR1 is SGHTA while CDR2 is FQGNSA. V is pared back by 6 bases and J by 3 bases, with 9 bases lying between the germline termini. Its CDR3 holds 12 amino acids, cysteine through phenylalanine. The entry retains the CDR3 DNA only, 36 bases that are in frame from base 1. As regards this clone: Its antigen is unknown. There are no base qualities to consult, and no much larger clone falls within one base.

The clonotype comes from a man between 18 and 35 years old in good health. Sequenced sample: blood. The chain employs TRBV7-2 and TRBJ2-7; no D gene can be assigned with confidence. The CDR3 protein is CASSPLRYEQYF. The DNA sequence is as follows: TGTGCCAGCAGTCCTCTCCGCTACGAGCAGTACTTC.